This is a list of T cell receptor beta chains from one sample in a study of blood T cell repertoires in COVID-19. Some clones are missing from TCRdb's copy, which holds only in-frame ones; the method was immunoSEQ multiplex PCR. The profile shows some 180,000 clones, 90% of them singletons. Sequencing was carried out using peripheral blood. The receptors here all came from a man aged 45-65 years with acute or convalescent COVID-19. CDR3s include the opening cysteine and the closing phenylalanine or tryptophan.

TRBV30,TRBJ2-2,CASVAGGPSMDTGELFF
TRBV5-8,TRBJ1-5,CASSPFQRVDSNQPQHF
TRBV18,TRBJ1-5,CASSLSIPGQGSNQPQHF
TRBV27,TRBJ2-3,CASSWLTSGTDTQYF
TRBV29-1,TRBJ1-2,CSATETNYGYTF
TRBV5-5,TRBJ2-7,CASSFTRDRTREQYF
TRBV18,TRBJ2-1,CASSPPGLAVQIGYNEQFF
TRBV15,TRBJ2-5,CATSRSRGTETQYF
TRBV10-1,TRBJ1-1,CASSETGVTEAFF
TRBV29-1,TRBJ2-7,CSVVWDRGSYEQYF
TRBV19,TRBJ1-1,CASSIGGPDTEAFF
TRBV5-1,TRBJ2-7,CASSVAGVSYEQYF
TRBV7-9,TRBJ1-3,CASSGSPGSHSGNTIYF
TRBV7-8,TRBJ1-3,CASSYGTGLAGNTIYF
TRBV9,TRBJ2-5,CASSVASRPQETQYF
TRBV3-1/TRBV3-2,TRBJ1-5,CASSQDGEGQGNQPQHF
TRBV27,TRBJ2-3,CASSLSSGRLDADTQYF
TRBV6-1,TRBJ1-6,CASSEGGGYDTPLHF
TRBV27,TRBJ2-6,CASKLQGVPFSGANVLTF
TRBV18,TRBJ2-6,CASSPLGDSGANVLTF
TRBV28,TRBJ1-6,CASSFSGVVLSSPLHF
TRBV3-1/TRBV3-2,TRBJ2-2,CASSQEGAGASGELFF
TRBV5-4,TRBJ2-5,CASTRKGQETQYF
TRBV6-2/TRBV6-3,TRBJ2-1,CASSYGGSSYNEQFF
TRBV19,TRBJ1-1,CASSSGMMNTEAFF
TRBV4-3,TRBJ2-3,CASSPRVGAGSDTQYF
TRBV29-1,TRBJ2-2,CSAFLSGSPTGELFF
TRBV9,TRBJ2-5,CASSVEPGGTQYF
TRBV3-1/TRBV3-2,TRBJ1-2,CASSQGAGRGFGYTF
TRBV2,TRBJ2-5,CASGGTFLQETQYF
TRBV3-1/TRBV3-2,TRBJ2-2,CASSQGRTGELFF
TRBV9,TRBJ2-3,CASSATSGGTDTQYF
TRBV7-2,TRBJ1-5,CASSSGQPGNQPQHF
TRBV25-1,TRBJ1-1,CASSANRGRANTEAFF
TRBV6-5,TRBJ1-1,CASSRRTNTEAFF
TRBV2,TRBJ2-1,CASSGPGGNEQFF
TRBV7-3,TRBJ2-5,CASSLRVEETQYF
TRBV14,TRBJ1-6,CASSQDRGVIASPLHF
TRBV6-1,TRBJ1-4,CASRETGTAYNEKLFF
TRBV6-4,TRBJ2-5,CASSDGLAGDYVGQTQYF
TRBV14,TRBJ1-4,CASSRGATRYEKLFF
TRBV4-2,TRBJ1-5,CASSQVFASNQPQHF
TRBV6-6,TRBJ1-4,CASRAGGEGEKLFF
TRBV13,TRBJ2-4,CASSRTGLAKNIQYF
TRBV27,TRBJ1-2,CASSPGQGNYGYTF